This entry describes one T cell receptor (beta chain). Its antigen is still unknown. This entry comes from a study of human T cells and chemical hapten exposure. Overall study: Upper-back patches of 0.01% DPC were read at 6 days.

Study processing details: Samples held a median of 95,638 TCRs, range roughly 23,224–700,000. Each CDR3 protein is one row after TCRdb ran MiXCR on the RACE reads. For this entry, the V and J calls and clone size follow TCRdb and not the study's own pipeline. The sample yields over 150,000 distinct CDR3 sequences, about a quarter seen once. Stated time point: patch test 3, about 24 weeks after DPC sensitization. Treatment specified: therapeutic diphenylcyclopropenone sensitization with weekly scalp DPC. V was pared by 1 base and J by 5 bases, with 7 bases of the junction left unmatched. The CDR3 covers 16 residues. CDR1 and CDR2 from the germline V gene are MGHRA and YSYEKL. General study findings and limits: The study found expanded TCRs formed significantly more large CDR3 similarity clusters than controls. Since the donors had alopecia, their immune response may not be the same as that of healthy people.

This sequence originates from a woman in her late teens or twenties with alopecia areata. Some clones in this sample may be carry-over from other donors' samples. This material consisted of whole blood, taken in connection with sensitization to the hapten diphenylcyclopropenone (DPC). The chain carries TRBV4-1 and TRBJ1-2; 10 nucleotides align to TRBD1. The DNA of the CDR3 is TGCGCCAGCAGCCAAGGCGGACAGGGGGTTTTTTATGGCTACACCTTC. This gives the protein CASSQGGQGVFYGYTF.